This entry describes one T cell receptor beta chain. What it binds is not known. The data belong to a study of T-cell reconstitution after alpha-beta-depleted transplantation in children. Study-wide results and limits: The high TCRbeta diversity at day 60 in some patients came from surviving recipient T cells and thymic progenitors. Diversity and T-cell counts at one year after transplant derived mostly from new T cells. Alpha-beta T cells present about two months after transplant were reported to originate from several hundred expanded graft clones.

Germline values: CDR1 SGHRS, CDR2 YFSETQ. V was trimmed by 1 base and J by 1 base, leaving 12 bases between them. The CDR3 is 16 residues long. Unique molecular identifiers were built into the TCRbeta library. Via MiXCR, TCRdb re-called the PCR reads, giving one row per CDR3 protein. Here the sample spans approximately 650,000 distinct CDR3 sequences, around 14% being singletons. The sequencing here drew on PBMCs, taken before TCRalphabeta/CD19-depleted stem cell transplant. The clonotype comes from a girl aged 2 to 9 with congenital amegakaryocytic thrombocytopenia, due to receive a stem cell transplant. The chain has TRBV5-1 and TRBJ2-1, with D tentatively TRBD2 (6 bases). CDR3 amino acids: CASSLHSSGSYNEQFF. The CDR3 DNA is TGCGCCAGCAGCTTGCATTCCAGCGGGTCCTACAATGAGCAGTTCTTC.